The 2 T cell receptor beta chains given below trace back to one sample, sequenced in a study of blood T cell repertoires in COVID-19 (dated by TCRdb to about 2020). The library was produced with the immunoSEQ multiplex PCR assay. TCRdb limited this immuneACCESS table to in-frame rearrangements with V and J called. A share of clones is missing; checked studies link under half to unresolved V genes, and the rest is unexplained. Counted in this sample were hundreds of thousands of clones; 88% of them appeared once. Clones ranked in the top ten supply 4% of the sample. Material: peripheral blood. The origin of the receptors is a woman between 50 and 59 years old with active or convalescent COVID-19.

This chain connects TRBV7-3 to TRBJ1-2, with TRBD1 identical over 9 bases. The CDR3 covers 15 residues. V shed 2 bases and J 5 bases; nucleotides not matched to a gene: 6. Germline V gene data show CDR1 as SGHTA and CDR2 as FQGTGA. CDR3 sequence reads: CASSLGQGTLYGYTF. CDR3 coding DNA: TGTGCCAGCAGCTTAGGACAGGGGACGTTATATGGCTACACCTTC. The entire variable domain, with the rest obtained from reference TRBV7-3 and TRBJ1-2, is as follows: GAGVSQTPSNKVTEKGKYVELRCDPISGHTALYWYRQSLGQGPEFLIYFQGTGAADDSGLPNDRFFAVRPEGSVSTLKIQRTERGDSAVYLCASSLGQGTLYGYTFGSGTRLTVV.

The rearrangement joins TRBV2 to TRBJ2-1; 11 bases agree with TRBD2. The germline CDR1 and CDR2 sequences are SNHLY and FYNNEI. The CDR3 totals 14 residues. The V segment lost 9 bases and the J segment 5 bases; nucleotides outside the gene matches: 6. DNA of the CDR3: TGTGCCAGAGCCGGGACTAGCGGAAACAATGAGCAGTTCTTC. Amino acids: CARAGTSGNNEQFF.